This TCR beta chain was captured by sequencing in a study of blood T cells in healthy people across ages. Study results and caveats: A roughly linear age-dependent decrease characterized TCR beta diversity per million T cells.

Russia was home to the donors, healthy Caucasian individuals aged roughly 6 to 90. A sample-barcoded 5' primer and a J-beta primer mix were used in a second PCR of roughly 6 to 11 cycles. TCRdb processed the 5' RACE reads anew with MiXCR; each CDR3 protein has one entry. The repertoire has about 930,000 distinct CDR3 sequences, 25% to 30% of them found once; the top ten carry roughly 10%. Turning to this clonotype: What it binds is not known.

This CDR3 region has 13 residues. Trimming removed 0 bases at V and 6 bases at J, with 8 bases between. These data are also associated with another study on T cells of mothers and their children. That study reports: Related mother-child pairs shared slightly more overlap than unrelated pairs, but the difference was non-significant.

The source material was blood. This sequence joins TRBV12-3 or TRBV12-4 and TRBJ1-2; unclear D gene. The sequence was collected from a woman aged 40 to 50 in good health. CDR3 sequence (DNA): TGTGCCAGCAGTTTAGCAGGGATCAATGGCTACACCTTC. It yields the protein CASSLAGINGYTF.